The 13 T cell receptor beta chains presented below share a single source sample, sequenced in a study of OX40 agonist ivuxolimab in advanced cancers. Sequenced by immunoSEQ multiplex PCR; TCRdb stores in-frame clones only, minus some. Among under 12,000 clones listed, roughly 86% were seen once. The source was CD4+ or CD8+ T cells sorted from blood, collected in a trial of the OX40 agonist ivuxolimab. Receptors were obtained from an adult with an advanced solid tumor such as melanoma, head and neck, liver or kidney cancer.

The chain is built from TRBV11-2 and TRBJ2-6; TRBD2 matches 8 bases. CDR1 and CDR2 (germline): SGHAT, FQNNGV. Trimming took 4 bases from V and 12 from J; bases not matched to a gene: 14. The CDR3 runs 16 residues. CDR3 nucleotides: TGTGCCAGCAGCTCCCCGACTAGCGAGTTTGGTGCCGTCCTGACTTTC. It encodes CASSSPTSEFGAVLTF. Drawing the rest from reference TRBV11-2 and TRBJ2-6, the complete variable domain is EAGVAQSPRYKIIEKRQSVAFWCNPISGHATLYWYQQILGQGPKLLIQFQNNGVVDDSQLPKDRFSAERLKGVDSTLKIQPAKLEDSAVYLCASSSPTSEFGAVLTFGAGSRLTVL.

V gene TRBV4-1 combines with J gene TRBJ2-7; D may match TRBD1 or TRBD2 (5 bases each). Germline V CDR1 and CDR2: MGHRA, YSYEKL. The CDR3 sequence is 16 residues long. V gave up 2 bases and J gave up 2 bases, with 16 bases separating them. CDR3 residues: CASSQKGTGQTYEQYF. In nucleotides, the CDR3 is TGCGCCAGCAGCCAAAAAGGGACCGGTCAAACCTACGAGCAGTACTTC.

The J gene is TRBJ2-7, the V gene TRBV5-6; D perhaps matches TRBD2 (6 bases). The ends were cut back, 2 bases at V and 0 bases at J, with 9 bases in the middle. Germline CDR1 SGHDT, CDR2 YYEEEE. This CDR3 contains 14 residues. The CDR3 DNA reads TGTGCCAGCAGCTTCGCGGGGAACTCCTACGAGCAGTACTTC. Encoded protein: CASSFAGNSYEQYF.

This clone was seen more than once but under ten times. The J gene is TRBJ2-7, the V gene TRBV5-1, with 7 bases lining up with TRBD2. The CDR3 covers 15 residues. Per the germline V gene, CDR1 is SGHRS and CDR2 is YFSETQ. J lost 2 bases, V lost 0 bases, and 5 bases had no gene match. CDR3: CASSLELARTYEQYF. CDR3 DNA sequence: TGCGCCAGCAGCTTGGAACTAGCGCGAACCTACGAGCAGTACTTC.

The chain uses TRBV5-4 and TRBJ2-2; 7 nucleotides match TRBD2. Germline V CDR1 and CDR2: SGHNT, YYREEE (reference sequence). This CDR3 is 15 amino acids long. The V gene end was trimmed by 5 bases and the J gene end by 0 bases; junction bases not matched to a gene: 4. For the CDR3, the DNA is TGTGCCAGCAGACGCGGGACTACGAACACCGGGGAGCTGTTTTTT. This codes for CASRRGTTNTGELFF.

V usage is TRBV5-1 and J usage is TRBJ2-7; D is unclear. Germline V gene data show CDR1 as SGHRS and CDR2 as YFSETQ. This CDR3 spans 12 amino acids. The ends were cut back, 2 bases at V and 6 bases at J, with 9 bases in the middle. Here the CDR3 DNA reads TGCGCCAGCAGCTTTTCGTATGGCGAGCAGTACTTC. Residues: CASSFSYGEQYF.

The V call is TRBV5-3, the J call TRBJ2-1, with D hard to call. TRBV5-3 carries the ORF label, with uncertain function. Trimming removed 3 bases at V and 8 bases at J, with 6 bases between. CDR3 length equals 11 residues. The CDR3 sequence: CARSSNDEQFF. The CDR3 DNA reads TGTGCCAGAAGCTCTAACGATGAGCAGTTCTTC.

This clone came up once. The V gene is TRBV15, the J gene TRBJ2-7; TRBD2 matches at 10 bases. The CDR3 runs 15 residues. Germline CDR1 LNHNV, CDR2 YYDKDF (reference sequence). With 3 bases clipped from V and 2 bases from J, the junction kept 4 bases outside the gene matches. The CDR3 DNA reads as TGTGCCACCAGCAGCGGGACTAGCGTACCCTACGAGCAGTACTTC. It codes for CATSSGTSVPYEQYF.

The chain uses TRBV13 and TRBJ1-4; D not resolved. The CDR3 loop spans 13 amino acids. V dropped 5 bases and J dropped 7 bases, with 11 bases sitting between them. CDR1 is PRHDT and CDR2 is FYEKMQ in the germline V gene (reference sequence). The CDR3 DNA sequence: TGTGCCAGCAGCAAGGGAGTGACTGAAAAACTGTTTTTT. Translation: CASSKGVTEKLFF.

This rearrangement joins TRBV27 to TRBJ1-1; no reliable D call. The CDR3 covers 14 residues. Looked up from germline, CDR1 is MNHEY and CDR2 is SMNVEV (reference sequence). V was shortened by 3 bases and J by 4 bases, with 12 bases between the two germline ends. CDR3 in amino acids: CASSFVAGPTEAFF. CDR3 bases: TGTGCCAGCAGTTTCGTCGCTGGGCCCACTGAAGCTTTCTTT.

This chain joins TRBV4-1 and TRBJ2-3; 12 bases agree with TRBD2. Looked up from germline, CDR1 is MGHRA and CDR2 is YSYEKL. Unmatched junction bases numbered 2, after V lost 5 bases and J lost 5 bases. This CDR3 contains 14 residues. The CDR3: CASSLGLAGDTQYF. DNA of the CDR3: TGCGCCAGCAGCTTGGGACTAGCGGGAGATACGCAGTATTTT.

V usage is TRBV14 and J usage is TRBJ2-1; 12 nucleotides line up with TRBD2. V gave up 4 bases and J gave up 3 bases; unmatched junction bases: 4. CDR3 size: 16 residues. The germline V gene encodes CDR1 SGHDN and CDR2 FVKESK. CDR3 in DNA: TGTGCCAGCAGCCCCCAGACTAGCGGGGGCTACAATGAGCAGTTCTTC. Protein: CASSPQTSGGYNEQFF.

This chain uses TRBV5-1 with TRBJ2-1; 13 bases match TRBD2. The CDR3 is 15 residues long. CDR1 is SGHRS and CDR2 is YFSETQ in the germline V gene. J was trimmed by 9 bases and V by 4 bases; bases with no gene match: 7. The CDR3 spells CASSDGTSGIVEQFF. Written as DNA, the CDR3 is TGCGCCAGCAGCGACGGGACTAGCGGGATTGTTGAGCAGTTCTTC.